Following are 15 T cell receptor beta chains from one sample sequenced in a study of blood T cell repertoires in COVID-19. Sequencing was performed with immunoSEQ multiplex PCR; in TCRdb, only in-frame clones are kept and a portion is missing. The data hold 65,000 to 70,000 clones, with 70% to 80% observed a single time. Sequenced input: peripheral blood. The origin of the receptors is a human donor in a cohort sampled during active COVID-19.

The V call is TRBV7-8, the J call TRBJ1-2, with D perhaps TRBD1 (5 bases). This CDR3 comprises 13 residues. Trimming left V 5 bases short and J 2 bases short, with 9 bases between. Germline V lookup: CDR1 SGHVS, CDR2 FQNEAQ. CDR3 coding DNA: TGTGCCAGCAGCCCTGACAGCAACTATGGCTACACCTTC. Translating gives CASSPDSNYGYTF.

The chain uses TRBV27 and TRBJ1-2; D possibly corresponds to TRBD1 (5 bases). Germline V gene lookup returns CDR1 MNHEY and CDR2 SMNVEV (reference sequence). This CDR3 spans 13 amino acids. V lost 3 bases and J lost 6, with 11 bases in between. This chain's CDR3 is CASSFRDSHGYTF. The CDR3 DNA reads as TGTGCCAGCAGTTTCCGAGACAGCCATGGCTACACCTTC.

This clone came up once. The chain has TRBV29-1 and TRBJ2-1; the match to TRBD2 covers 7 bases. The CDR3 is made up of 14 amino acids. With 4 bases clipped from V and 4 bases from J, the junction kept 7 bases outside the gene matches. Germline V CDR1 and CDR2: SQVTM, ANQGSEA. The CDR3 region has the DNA TGCAGCGTTGTCCCTGGCGGGAGTTACAATGAGCAGTTCTTC. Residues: CSVVPGGSYNEQFF.

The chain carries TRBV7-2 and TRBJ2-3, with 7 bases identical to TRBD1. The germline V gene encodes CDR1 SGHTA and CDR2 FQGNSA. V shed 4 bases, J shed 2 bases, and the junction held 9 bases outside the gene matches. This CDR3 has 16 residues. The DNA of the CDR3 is TGTGCCAGCAGCTCGTACCCGACAGGGCCCACAGATACGCAGTATTTT. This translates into CASSSYPTGPTDTQYF. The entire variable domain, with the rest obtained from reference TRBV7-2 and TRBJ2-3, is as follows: GAGVSQSPSNKVTEKGKDVELRCDPISGHTALYWYRQSLGQGLEFLIYFQGNSAPDKSGLPSDRFSAERTGGSVSTLTIQRTQQEDSAVYLCASSSYPTGPTDTQYFGPGTRLTVL.

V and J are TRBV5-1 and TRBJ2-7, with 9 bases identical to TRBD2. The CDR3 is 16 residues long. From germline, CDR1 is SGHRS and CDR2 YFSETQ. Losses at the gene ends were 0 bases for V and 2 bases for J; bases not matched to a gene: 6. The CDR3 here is CASSLEGGRGPYEQYF. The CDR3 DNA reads TGCGCCAGCAGCTTGGAGGGCGGGAGGGGACCCTACGAGCAGTACTTC.

The CDR3 sequence is CASSWGGQTGGNTIYF. CDR3 bases: TGTGCCAGCAGCTGGGGGGGGCAGACCGGCGGAAACACCATATATTTT. The chain employs TRBV7-8 and TRBJ1-3, with D tentatively TRBD1 (6 bases). Trimming cost V 4 bases and J 4 bases, with 17 bases left between them. The germline CDR1 and CDR2 sequences are SGHVS and FQNEAQ. This CDR3 has 16 amino acids. Supplemented by reference TRBV7-8 and TRBJ1-3, the full variable domain reads GAGVSQSPRYKVAKRGQDVALRCDPISGHVSLFWYQQALGQGPEFLTYFQNEAQLDKSGLPSDRFFAERPEGSVSTLKIQRTQQEDSAVYLCASSWGGQTGGNTIYFGEGSWLTVV.

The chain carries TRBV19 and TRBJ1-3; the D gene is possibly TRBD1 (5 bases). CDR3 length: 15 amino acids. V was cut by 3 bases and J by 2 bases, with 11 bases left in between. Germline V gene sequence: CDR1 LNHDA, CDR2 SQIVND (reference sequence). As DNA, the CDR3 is TGTGCCAGTAGTATTCAGGGAGGGACTGGAAACACCATATATTTT. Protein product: CASSIQGGTGNTIYF.

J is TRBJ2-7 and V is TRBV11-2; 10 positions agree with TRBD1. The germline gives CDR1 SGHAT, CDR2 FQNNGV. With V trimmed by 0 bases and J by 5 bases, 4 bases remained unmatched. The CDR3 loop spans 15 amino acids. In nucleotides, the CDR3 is TGTGCCAGCAGCTTAGAGGGACAGGGGTTGGACGAGCAGTACTTC. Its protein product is CASSLEGQGLDEQYF.

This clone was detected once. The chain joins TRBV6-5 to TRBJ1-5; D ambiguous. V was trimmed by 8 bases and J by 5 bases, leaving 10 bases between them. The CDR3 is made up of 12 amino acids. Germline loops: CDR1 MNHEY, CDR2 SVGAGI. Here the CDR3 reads CASGYGDQPQHF. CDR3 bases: TGTGCCAGCGGCTATGGAGATCAGCCCCAGCATTTT.

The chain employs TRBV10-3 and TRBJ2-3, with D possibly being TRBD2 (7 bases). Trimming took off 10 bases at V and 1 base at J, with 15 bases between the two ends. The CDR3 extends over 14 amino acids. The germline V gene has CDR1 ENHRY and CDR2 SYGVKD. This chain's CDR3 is CATGEGGGTDTQYF. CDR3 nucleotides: TGTGCCACCGGGGAAGGGGGGGGCACAGATACGCAGTATTTT.

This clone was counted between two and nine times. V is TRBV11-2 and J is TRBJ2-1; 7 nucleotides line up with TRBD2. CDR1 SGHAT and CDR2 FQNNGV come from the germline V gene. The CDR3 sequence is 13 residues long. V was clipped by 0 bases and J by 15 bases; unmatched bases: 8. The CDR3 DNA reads TGTGCCAGCAGCTTAGATTCCCGGACTAGTCCGTTCTTC. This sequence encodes CASSLDSRTSPFF.

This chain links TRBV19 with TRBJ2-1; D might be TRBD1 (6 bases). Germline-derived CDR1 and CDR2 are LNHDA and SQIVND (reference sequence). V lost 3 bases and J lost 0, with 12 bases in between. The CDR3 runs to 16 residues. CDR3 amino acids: CASSIRADSSYNEQFF. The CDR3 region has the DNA TGTGCCAGTAGTATCCGAGCGGACAGCTCCTACAATGAGCAGTTCTTC.

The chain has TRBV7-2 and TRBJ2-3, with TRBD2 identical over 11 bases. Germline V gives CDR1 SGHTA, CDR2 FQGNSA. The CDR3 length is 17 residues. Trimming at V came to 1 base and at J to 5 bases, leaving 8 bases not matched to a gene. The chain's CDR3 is CASSLEGSGGAVDTQYF. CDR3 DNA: TGTGCCAGCAGCTTAGAGGGTAGCGGGGGGGCCGTAGATACGCAGTATTTT.

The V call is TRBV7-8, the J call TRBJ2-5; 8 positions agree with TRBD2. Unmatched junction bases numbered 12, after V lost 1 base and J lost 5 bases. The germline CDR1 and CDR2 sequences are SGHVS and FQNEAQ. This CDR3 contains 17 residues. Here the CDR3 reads CASSLGASGRSSETQYF. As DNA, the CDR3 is TGTGCCAGCAGCTTAGGGGCTAGCGGGCGGTCTAGTGAGACCCAGTACTTC.

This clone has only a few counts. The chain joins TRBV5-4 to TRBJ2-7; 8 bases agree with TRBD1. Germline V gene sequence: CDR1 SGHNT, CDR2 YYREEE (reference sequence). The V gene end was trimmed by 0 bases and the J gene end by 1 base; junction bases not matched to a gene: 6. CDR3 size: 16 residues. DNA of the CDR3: TGTGCCAGCAGCTTGGGACAGGGGCGACAATCCTACGAGCAGTACTTC. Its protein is CASSLGQGRQSYEQYF.